This paragraph reports one TCR beta chain. What it recognizes is unknown. An end of the junction differs from the germline gene, which may be a read error. These data come from a study of post-analysis software for immune sequencing data. The library was made from cDNA and included unique molecular identifiers. Once roughly 1 to 10 million T cells were used, roughly 0.5 million cDNA molecules resulted. TCRdb reprocessed the PCR reads with MiXCR, giving one entry per CDR3 protein. This sample has 700,000 to 800,000 distinct CDR3 sequences, with 30% found just once. General study results and limits: Among several TRBV segments more frequent in patients than controls were TRBV5-6, TRBV5-1 and TRBV20-1. Normalized Chao1 diversity was significantly reduced in patients versus controls.

Germline loops: CDR1 ENHRY, CDR2 SYGVKD. The CDR3 consists of 11 residues. The rearrangement uses TRBV10-3 and TRBJ2-7, with TRBD1 as a possible D gene (5 bases). The end of the DNA fits TRBJ2-5 better, so the J call may be wrong. This TCR came from a girl aged 5 to 17 with multiple sclerosis. Material for sequencing was blood. The CDR3 region has the DNA TGTGTCATCAGGGTTGAAGAGACCCAGTACTTC. Its protein is CVIRVEETQYF.